This T cell receptor beta chain was recovered during a study of T cells of healthy individuals. V lost 5 bases to trimming and J lost 2 bases, with 14 bases between them. The CDR3 totals 15 residues. The germline V gene encodes CDR1 SEHNR and CDR2 FQNEAQ (reference sequence). TCRdb independently ran MiXCR on the 5' RACE reads; one entry per CDR3 protein. Here the sample spans more than 85,000 distinct CDR3 sequences, approximately 15% being singletons. This clonotype was recorded many times. The receptor was derived from a human donor in good health. The chain carries TRBV7-9 and TRBJ2-3, with D possibly being TRBD1 or TRBD2 (6 bases each). CDR3 amino acids: CASSPGEVSTDTQYF. The CDR3 region has the DNA TGTGCCAGCAGCCCAGGGGAGGTCTCCACAGATACGCAGTATTTT. Variable domain in full (rest from reference TRBV7-9 and TRBJ2-3): DTGVSQNPRHKITKRGQNVTFRCDPISEHNRLYWYRQTLGQGPEFLTYFQNEAQLEKSRLLSDRFSAERPKGSFSTLEIQRTEQGDSAMYLCASSPGEVSTDTQYFGPGTRLTVL.